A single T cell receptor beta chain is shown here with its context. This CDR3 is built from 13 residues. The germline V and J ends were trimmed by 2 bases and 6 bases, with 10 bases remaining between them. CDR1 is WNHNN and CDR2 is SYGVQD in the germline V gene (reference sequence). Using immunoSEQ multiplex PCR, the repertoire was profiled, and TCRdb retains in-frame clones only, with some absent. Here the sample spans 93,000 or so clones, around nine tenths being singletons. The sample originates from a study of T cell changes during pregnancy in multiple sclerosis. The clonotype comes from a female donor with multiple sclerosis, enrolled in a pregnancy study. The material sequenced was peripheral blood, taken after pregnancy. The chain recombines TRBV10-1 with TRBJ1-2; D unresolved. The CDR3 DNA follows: TGCGCCAGCAGTGAGGGCCTCGGGGATGGCTACACCTTC. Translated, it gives CASSEGLGDGYTF.